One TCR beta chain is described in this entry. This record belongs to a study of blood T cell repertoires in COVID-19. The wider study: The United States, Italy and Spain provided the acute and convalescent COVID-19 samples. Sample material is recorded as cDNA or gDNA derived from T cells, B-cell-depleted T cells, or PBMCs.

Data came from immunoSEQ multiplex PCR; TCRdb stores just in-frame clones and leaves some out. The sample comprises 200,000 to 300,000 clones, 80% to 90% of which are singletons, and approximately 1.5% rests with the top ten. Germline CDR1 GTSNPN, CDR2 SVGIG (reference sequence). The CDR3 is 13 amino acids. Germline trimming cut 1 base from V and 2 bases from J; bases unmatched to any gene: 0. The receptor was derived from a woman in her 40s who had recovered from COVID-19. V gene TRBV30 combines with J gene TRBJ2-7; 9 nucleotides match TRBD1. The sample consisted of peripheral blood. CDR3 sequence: CAWSGDRAYEQYF. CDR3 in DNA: TGTGCCTGGAGTGGGGACAGGGCCTACGAGCAGTACTTC.